The entry below describes one TCR beta chain. Its specificity is not known. V was clipped by 8 bases and J by 5 bases, with 19 bases between them. The CDR3 has 15 residues. Per germline, CDR1 MDHEN and CDR2 SYDVKM. These data belong to a study of T cell repertoires in cytomegalovirus infection. Study in general: Public TCR beta signature analysis indicated the presence of both CMV infection and matching HLA type.

TCRdb passed the reads through MiXCR, listing each CDR3 protein once. Of about 310,000 distinct CDR3 sequences detected, roughly 15% appear once; the ten largest clones hold around 13%. Study-wide findings and caveats: Clonotypes of TCR beta that were HLA-C-restricted and CMV-specific dominated the ex vivo response. Summed frequency of shared TCR beta families picked out CMV carriers who also had the relevant HLA.

V usage is TRBV28 and J usage is TRBJ1-5; a possible D gene is TRBD1 (5 bases). This receptor was taken from a human donor in good health (CMV status not recorded). Some clones in this sample may be carry-over from other donors' samples. The sequenced sample was PBMCs. Written as DNA, the CDR3 is TGTGCCAGCGGTGTTAGGGGTTTATATCATCAGCCCCAGCATTTT. Encoded protein: CASGVRGLYHQPQHF.